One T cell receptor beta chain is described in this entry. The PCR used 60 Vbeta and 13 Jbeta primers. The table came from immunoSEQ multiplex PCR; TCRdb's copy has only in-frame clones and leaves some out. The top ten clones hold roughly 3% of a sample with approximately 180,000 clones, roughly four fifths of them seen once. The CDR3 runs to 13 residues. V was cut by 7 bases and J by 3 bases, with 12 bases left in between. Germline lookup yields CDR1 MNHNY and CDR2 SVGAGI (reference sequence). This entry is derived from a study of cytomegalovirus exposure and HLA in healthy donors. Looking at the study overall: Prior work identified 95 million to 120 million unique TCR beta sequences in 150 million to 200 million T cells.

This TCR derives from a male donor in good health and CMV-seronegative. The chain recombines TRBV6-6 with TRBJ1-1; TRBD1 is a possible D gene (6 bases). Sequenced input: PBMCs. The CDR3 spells CASTTGGYTEAFF. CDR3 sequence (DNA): TGTGCCAGCACCACGGGGGGCTACACTGAAGCTTTCTTT.